The present T cell receptor beta chain was sequenced within a study of regulatory T cells in long-lasting Graves disease. General observations from the study: Shared public clonotypes totalled fewer than 3,000 in persistent patients, compared with about a thousand in new patients. Favored usage of TRBV28, TRBJ1-2 and TRBJ2-5 was recorded in persistent disease.

This clonotype was picked up many times. Antigen unknown. Library construction for TCR beta used iRepertoire HTBI primers and Arm-PCR of CDR3 regions. TCRdb re-called the multiplex PCR reads with MiXCR, one entry per CDR3 protein. The sample carries fewer than 550,000 distinct CDR3 sequences, about 22% recorded once. The sample's time point: persistent/refractory GD, antithyroid drugs over 5 years with positive TRAb. Extracted PBMC RNA gave rise to the TCR library. A roughly 10-milliliter sample of peripheral blood was drawn into EDTA tubes. The length of the CDR3 is 14 residues. CDR1 and CDR2 (germline): SNHLY, FYNNEI. With 7 bases removed from V and 3 bases from J, the gap between germline ends came to 13 bases.

V and J are TRBV2 and TRBJ1-5, with a tentative D call TRBD1 (6 bases). The sequence was obtained from a female donor with Graves disease. The sample consisted of peripheral blood mononuclear cells (PBMCs), taken when the disease was refractory, from a patient treated with antithyroid drugs. In DNA form, the CDR3 reads TGTGCCAGCAACCTGGGACATCCCAATCAGCCCCAGCATTTT. This gives the protein CASNLGHPNQPQHF.